The TCR beta chain described here comes from a study of beta chain features in type 1 diabetes. Study results and limitations: All four CD4+ subsets from Type 1 diabetes patients carried moderately but significantly shorter TCRB CDR3s.

As to this clone: Its target is unknown.

CDR1 is GTSNPN, CDR2 SVGIG, per germline (reference sequence). The CDR3 loop spans 13 amino acids. Trimming cost V 2 bases and J 1 base, with 8 bases left between them. Every isolated RNA sample was fully reverse transcribed, so sequencing captured expressed TCRB transcripts. Only in-frame clones appear in the TCRdb table, and some are missing; sequencing was by immunoSEQ multiplex PCR. The data contain 220,000 or so clones, about 63% of them seen just once; the ten biggest clones take up around 0.05%. The sequenced material came from naive CD4+ T cells from blood. The TCR comes from a man aged 25 to 40 in good health. The chain couples TRBV30 to TRBJ2-5; perhaps TRBD2 as D (5 bases). The CDR3 nucleotides read TGTGCCTGGAGTATCGGGGTCCAAGAGACCCAGTACTTC. Its protein product is CAWSIGVQETQYF.